This TCR beta chain is from a study of T cell responses to AZD1222 COVID-19 vaccine. As for the study in general: Pooling covered second doses at about 4 or about 12 weeks.

Study-level points and caveats: Close to half of all spike-specific TCRs reportedly target regions of the variants that are unmutated. Clonal diversity may have been underestimated in mostly white British donors. Repertoires were sampled only after the peak T cell response.

Points on this clone: Its antigen is as yet unknown.

Germline V gene lookup returns CDR1 SGHNT and CDR2 YENEEA. V lost 5 bases and J lost 6; bases outside the gene matches: 8. The CDR3 runs to 14 residues. Profiling relied on immunoSEQ multiplex PCR, and the TCRdb table lists in-frame clones only, not all of them. The sample gives about 92,000 clones, roughly nine tenths of which show up once; around 6.8% is in the top ten. This chain uses TRBV11-3 with TRBJ1-1; 8 nucleotides agree with TRBD1. Source: peripheral blood, taken on day 0 of AZD1222 vaccination. This TCR was sampled from an adult in good health. This CDR3 reads CASSLQGGGAEAFF. The DNA for the CDR3 is TGTGCCAGCAGCCTACAGGGGGGAGGCGCTGAAGCTTTCTTT.